Below, 25 T cell receptor beta chains from the same sample are listed, as sequenced in a study of PD-1 blockade in classical Hodgkin lymphoma. Clones were sequenced by immunoSEQ multiplex PCR, and TCRdb holds only the in-frame ones, with some missing. The data hold about 24,000 clones, with 84% observed a single time. Noted time point: cycle 4 day 1 (C4D1), after six to seven weeks of nivolumab. Each patient experienced a relapse that followed autologous stem cell transplantation, and brentuximab vedotin exposure varied. The sample here was peripheral blood mononuclear cells (PBMCs), taken before the fourth cycle of nivolumab. The receptors stem from a human donor with classical Hodgkin lymphoma.

The chain joins TRBV5-5 to TRBJ2-3; 7 bases map to TRBD1. CDR1 is SGHKS, CDR2 YYEKEE, per germline (reference sequence). The CDR3 extends over 18 amino acids. V lost 3 bases, J lost 2 bases, and 15 bases stayed unmatched. The DNA of the CDR3 is TGTGCCAGCAGCTCTCCGGGACAGACGAATAAACCCACAGATACGCAGTATTTT. This translates into CASSSPGQTNKPTDTQYF.

The V call is TRBV15, the J call TRBJ2-5; D is tentatively TRBD1 or TRBD2 (6 bases each). Germline CDR1 and CDR2: LNHNV and YYDKDF (reference sequence). The CDR3 runs 15 residues. Trimming shortened V by 0 bases and J by 6 bases, and 14 bases separated the two germline ends. CDR3 nucleotide sequence: TGTGCCACCAGCAGAGATAGGGGGGTGGGGCAGACCCAGTACTTC. Its translation: CATSRDRGVGQTQYF.

This clone was observed a handful of times. This rearrangement joins TRBV9 to TRBJ2-7, with 9 bases aligning to TRBD1. V lost 4 bases, J lost 2 bases, and 7 bases stayed unmatched. The length of the CDR3 is 15 residues. Germline V CDR1 and CDR2: SGDLS, YYNGEE. In DNA, the CDR3 is TGTGCCAGCAGCCTAGGGACAGGGACTACCTACGAGCAGTACTTC. This codes for CASSLGTGTTYEQYF.

J is TRBJ2-1 and V is TRBV9, with D perhaps TRBD1 (7 bases). This CDR3 contains 16 residues. CDR1 is SGDLS, CDR2 YYNGEE, per germline. V dropped 0 bases and J dropped 4 bases, with 14 bases sitting between them. The CDR3 nucleotides are TGTGCCAGCAGCGTAGGGGCAGGGGGAGGATACAATGAGCAGTTCTTC. It translates to CASSVGAGGGYNEQFF.

This chain joins TRBV5-6 and TRBJ1-1; the D is unclear. V lost 1 base, J lost 0 bases, and 10 bases lay in between. Germline V gives CDR1 SGHDT, CDR2 YYEEEE. This CDR3 contains 15 residues. In DNA, the CDR3 is TGTGCCAGCAGCTTGCAGTTTCTTTTGAACACTGAAGCTTTCTTT. Translated: CASSLQFLLNTEAFF.

Concerning this clone: The same CDR3 also results from other DNA sequences found in this sample. The chain is built from TRBV28 and TRBJ2-2; 12 nucleotides agree with TRBD2. The germline V gene has CDR1 MDHEN and CDR2 SYDVKM. The CDR3 consists of 18 residues. Losses at the gene ends were 1 base for V and 5 bases for J; bases not matched to a gene: 8. The CDR3 DNA is TGTGCCAGCAGTTTATCCCTTTCTAGCGGGAGGGGGACCGGGGAGCTGTTTTTT. Protein: CASSLSLSSGRGTGELFF.

This clone was seen just once. The chain carries TRBV19 and TRBJ2-7; TRBD2 aligns across 7 bases. There are 15 residues in the CDR3. CDR1 and CDR2 from the germline V gene are LNHDA and SQIVND (reference sequence). After removal of 1 base from V and 4 bases from J, the junction contained 7 bases not matched to a gene. CDR3: CASSIAAAGRYEQYF. DNA for the CDR3: TGTGCCAGTAGTATAGCGGCAGCGGGACGGTACGAGCAGTACTTC.

The chain links TRBV30 to TRBJ1-2; D is unclear. The germline V gene encodes CDR1 GTSNPN and CDR2 SVGIG (reference sequence). CDR3 length: 13 amino acids. The germline V and J ends were trimmed by 0 bases and 4 bases, with 9 bases remaining between them. The CDR3 bases are TGTGCCTGGAGTGTTGCAGTATCCTATGGCTACACCTTC. The encoded protein is CAWSVAVSYGYTF.

The chain has TRBV7-9 and TRBJ2-7, with 9 bases matching TRBD2. Germline lookup yields CDR1 SEHNR and CDR2 FQNEAQ (reference sequence). With V trimmed by 5 bases and J by 5 bases, 7 bases remained unmatched. The CDR3 runs to 14 residues. CDR3: CASSDSLAGHEQYF. In nucleotides, the CDR3 is TGTGCCAGCAGCGATAGCCTAGCGGGACACGAGCAGTACTTC.

The gene calls are TRBV2 and TRBJ2-7; D is unclear. V was pared by 3 bases and J by 1 base, with 4 bases between. The V gene's germline CDR1 is SNHLY and CDR2 FYNNEI. The CDR3 has 12 amino acids. The CDR3 sequence is CASSESSYEQYF. The DNA for the CDR3 is TGTGCCAGCAGTGAGTCTTCCTACGAGCAGTACTTC.

The chain uses TRBV11-2 and TRBJ2-7; D ambiguous. The CDR3 is made up of 12 amino acids. Germline CDR1 is SGHAT and CDR2 is FQNNGV. V was shortened by 0 bases and J by 6 bases, with 6 bases between the two germline ends. CDR3 protein: CASSLEVGEQYF. As DNA, the CDR3 is TGTGCCAGCAGCTTAGAAGTTGGCGAGCAGTACTTC.

The V and J genes are TRBV7-9 and TRBJ2-1; tentatively, D is TRBD2 (6 bases). The germline V and J ends were trimmed by 0 bases and 4 bases, with 7 bases remaining between them. Germline V lookup: CDR1 SEHNR, CDR2 FQNEAQ (reference sequence). The CDR3 sequence is 14 residues long. The DNA of the CDR3 is TGTGCCAGCAGCTTAGCTAGCGGATACAATGAGCAGTTCTTC. This encodes CASSLASGYNEQFF.

The chain couples TRBV28 to TRBJ2-5; D gene uncertain. Germline V gene sequence: CDR1 MDHEN, CDR2 SYDVKM. The CDR3 runs to 14 residues. With 4 bases removed from V and 2 bases from J, the gap between germline ends came to 11 bases. CDR3 residues: CASSWQDLQETQYF. CDR3 in DNA: TGTGCCAGCAGTTGGCAGGATCTACAAGAGACCCAGTACTTC.

V and J are TRBV7-9 and TRBJ2-3; the D is unclear. The V end was cut by 5 bases, the J end by 1 base, with 10 bases between. There are 14 residues in the CDR3. CDR1 and CDR2 (germline): SEHNR, FQNEAQ (reference sequence). The CDR3 DNA follows: TGTGCCAGCAGCCGGGTGTGGGGCACAGATACGCAGTATTTT. This sequence encodes CASSRVWGTDTQYF.

The V call is TRBV19, the J call TRBJ2-7; TRBD2 matches at 9 bases. CDR3 length: 15 amino acids. After removal of 1 base from V and 4 bases from J, the junction contained 5 bases not matched to a gene. CDR1 is LNHDA and CDR2 is SQIVND in the germline V gene (reference sequence). CDR3 in amino acids: CASSIGPSGTYEQYF. The CDR3 DNA sequence: TGTGCCAGTAGTATAGGGCCTAGCGGGACTTACGAGCAGTACTTC.

This chain joins TRBV29-1 and TRBJ1-1; D is ambiguous. Germline CDR1 is SQVTM and CDR2 is ANQGSEA. This CDR3 is built from 14 residues. V lost 6 bases to trimming and J lost 0 bases, with 14 bases between them. CDR3 DNA sequence: TGCAGCGTCACGACGGTGCTAGTGAACACTGAAGCTTTCTTT. Residues: CSVTTVLVNTEAFF. Full variable domain (remainder filled in from reference TRBV29-1 and TRBJ1-1): SAVISQKPSRDICQRGTSLTIQCQVDSQVTMMFWYRQQPGQSLTLIATANQGSEATYESGFVIDKFPISRPNLTFSTLTVSNMSPEDSSIYLCSVTTVLVNTEAFFGQGTRLTVV.

For the CDR3, the DNA is TGTGCCAGCAAGCAGATTCTCACTAGCACAGATACGCAGTATTTT. Encoded protein: CASKQILTSTDTQYF. The rearrangement links TRBV6-1 to TRBJ2-3; D not certain. The V gene's germline CDR1 is MNHNS and CDR2 SASEGT. The length of the CDR3 is 15 residues. V was cut by 7 bases and J by 0 bases, with 14 bases left in between.

This chain uses TRBV9 with TRBJ1-2; the match to TRBD1 covers 10 bases. J was trimmed by 5 bases and V by 4 bases; bases with no gene match: 5. Germline loops: CDR1 SGDLS, CDR2 YYNGEE. This CDR3 has 14 amino acids. The DNA for the CDR3 is TGTGCCAGCAGCCCCGGACAGGGGGTTTATGGCTACACCTTC. Its protein product is CASSPGQGVYGYTF. The whole variable domain, filled in from reference TRBV9 and TRBJ1-2, reads DSGVTQTPKHLITATGQRVTLRCSPRSGDLSVYWYQQSLDQGLQFLIQYYNGEERAKGNILERFSAQQFPDLHSELNLSSLELGDSALYFCASSPGQGVYGYTFGSGTRLTVV.

The chain employs TRBV2 and TRBJ2-7; 7 bases are a match to TRBD1. With 7 bases clipped from V and 3 bases from J, the junction kept 9 bases outside the gene matches. The CDR3 contains 14 residues. Germline assignment: CDR1 SNHLY and CDR2 FYNNEI. Here the CDR3 DNA reads TGTGCCAGCATCTCCCTGGCAGGGGGCTACGAGCAGTACTTC. Translating gives CASISLAGGYEQYF.

J is TRBJ2-2 and V is TRBV12-5, with D hard to call. This CDR3 contains 14 residues. Trimming pared 2 bases from V and 5 bases from J, leaving 9 bases between. CDR1 LGHNT and CDR2 FRNRAP come from the germline V gene. The DNA for the CDR3 is TGTGCTAGTGGTTTGCCACACCGGACCGGGGAGCTGTTTTTT. It is translated as CASGLPHRTGELFF.

The rearrangement links TRBV6-1 to TRBJ1-5; 7 nucleotides agree with TRBD1. Germline values: CDR1 MNHNS, CDR2 SASEGT. The CDR3 contains 15 residues. J was trimmed by 4 bases and V by 2 bases; bases with no gene match: 5. The DNA for the CDR3 is TGTGCCAGCAGTGAAAACAGGGGTAGAAATCAGCCCCAGCATTTT. Amino acids: CASSENRGRNQPQHF.

V usage is TRBV27 and J usage is TRBJ2-7; TRBD1 matches 10 bases. The V segment lost 6 bases and the J segment 6 bases; nucleotides outside the gene matches: 14. Germline loops: CDR1 MNHEY, CDR2 SMNVEV (reference sequence). This CDR3 region has 16 residues. CDR3 region: CASSPRDRGYASEQYF. The CDR3 coding sequence is TGTGCCAGCAGCCCGAGGGACAGGGGCTACGCCAGCGAGCAGTACTTC.

The chain recombines TRBV9 with TRBJ2-1; no firm D call. This CDR3 spans 14 amino acids. CDR1 and CDR2 (germline): SGDLS, YYNGEE. V was cut by 0 bases and J by 8 bases, with 12 bases left in between. The CDR3 coding sequence is TGTGCCAGCAGCGTAGCGAAATCAGGAGATGAGCAGTTCTTC. Protein product: CASSVAKSGDEQFF.

The rearrangement joins TRBV5-1 to TRBJ1-2, with 8 nucleotides matching TRBD1. V was clipped by 2 bases and J by 7 bases; unmatched bases: 10. This CDR3 is 15 amino acids long. Germline V lookup: CDR1 SGHRS, CDR2 YFSETQ. The CDR3 nucleotides are TGCGCCAGCAGCTTCTCCGGACAGGGAAGGGCTGGCTACACCTTC. Protein: CASSFSGQGRAGYTF.

The V gene is TRBV30, the J gene TRBJ2-6; 11 bases align to TRBD1. Germline V gives CDR1 GTSNPN, CDR2 SVGIG (reference sequence). With V trimmed by 5 bases and J by 5 bases, 14 bases remained unmatched. This CDR3 region has 18 residues. CDR3 in amino acids: CAWGGTGGPRLRANVLTF. The CDR3 region has the DNA TGTGCCTGGGGAGGGACAGGGGGGCCCCGCTTGAGGGCCAACGTCCTGACTTTC.